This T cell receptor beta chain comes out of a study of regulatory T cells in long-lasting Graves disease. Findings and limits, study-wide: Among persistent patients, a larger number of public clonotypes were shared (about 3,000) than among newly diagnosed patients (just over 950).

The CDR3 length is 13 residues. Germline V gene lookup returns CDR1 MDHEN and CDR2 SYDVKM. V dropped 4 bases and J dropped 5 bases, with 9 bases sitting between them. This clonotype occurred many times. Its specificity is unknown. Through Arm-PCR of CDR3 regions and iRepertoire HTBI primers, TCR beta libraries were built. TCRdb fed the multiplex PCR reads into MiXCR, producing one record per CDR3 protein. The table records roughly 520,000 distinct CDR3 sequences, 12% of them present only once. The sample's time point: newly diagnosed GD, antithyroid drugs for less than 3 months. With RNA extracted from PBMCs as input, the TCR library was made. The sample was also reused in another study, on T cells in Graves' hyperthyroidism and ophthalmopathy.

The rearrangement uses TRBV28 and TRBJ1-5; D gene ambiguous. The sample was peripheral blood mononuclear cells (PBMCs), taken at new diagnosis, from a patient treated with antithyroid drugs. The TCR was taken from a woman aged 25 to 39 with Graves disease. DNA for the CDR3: TGTGCCAGCAGTTATCAACTTGATCAGCCCCAGCATTTT. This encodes CASSYQLDQPQHF.